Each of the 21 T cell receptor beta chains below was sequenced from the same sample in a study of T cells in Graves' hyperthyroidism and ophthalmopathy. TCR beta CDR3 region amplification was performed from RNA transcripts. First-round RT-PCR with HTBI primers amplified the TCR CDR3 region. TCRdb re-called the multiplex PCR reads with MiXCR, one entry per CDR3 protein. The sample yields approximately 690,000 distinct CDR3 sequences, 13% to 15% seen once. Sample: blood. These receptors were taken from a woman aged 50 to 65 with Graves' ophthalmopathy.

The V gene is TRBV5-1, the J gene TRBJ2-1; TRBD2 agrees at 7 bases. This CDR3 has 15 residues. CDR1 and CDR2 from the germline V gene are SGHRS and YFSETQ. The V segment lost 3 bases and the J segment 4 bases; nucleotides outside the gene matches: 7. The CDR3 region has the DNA TGCGCCAGCAGCTCCGGACTAGAGTCATACAATGAGCAGTTCTTC. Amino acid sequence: CASSSGLESYNEQFF.

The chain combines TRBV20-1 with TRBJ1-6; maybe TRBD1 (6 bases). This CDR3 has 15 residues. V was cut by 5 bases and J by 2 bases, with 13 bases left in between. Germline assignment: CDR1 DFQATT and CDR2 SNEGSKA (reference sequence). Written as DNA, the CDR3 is TGCAGTGCTCTGAAACAGGGTCCCTATAATTCACCCCTCCACTTT. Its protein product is CSALKQGPYNSPLHF.

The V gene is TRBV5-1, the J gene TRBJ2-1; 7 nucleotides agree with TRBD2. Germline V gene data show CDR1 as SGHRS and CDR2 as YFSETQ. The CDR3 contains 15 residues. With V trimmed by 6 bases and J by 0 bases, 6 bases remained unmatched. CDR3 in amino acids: CASKPSSGSYNEQFF. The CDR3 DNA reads TGCGCCAGCAAGCCCTCTAGCGGCTCCTACAATGAGCAGTTCTTC.

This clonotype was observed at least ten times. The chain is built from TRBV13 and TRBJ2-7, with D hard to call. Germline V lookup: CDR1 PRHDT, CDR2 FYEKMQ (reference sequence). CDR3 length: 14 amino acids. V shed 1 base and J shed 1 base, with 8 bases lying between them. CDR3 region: CASSLDRRSYEQYF. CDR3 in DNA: TGTGCCAGCAGCTTAGACCGCCGATCCTACGAGCAGTACTTC.

The CDR3 region is CASSSDQRDKSYNEQFF. In nucleotides, the CDR3 is TGTGCCAGCAGCTCAGACCAGCGGGACAAAAGTTACAATGAGCAGTTCTTC. The chain recombines TRBV7-3 with TRBJ2-1; tentatively, D is TRBD2 (7 bases). This CDR3 comprises 17 residues. V lost 4 bases to trimming and J lost 4 bases, with 20 bases between them. Germline V gene data show CDR1 as SGHTA and CDR2 as FQGTGA.

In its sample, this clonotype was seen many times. CDR3 sequence reads: CASSGTSGINEQFF. The DNA of the CDR3 is TGTGCCAGTTCCGGGACTAGCGGCATAAATGAGCAGTTCTTC. The rearrangement uses TRBV2 and TRBJ2-1; 11 bases line up with TRBD2. This CDR3 comprises 14 residues. The trim removed 9 bases at V and 7 bases at J, leaving 8 bases unmatched. Per germline, CDR1 SNHLY and CDR2 FYNNEI.

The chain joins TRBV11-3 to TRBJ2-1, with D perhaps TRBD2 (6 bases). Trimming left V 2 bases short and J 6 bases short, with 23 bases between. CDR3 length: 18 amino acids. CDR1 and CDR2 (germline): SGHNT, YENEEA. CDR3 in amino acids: CASSLSRVGRGTFNEQFF. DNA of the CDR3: TGTGCCAGCAGCTTATCACGAGTGGGACGGGGGACCTTCAATGAGCAGTTCTTC.

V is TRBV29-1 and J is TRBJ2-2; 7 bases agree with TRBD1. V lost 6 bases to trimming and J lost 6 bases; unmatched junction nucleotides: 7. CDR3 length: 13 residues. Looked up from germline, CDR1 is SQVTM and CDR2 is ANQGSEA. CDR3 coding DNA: TGCAGCGTCAGATCTACAGGGGCCGGGGAGCTGTTTTTT. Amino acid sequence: CSVRSTGAGELFF.

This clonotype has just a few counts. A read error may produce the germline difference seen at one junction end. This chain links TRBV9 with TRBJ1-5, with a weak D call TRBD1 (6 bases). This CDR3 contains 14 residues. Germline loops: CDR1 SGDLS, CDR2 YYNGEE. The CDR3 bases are TGTGCCGGCAGCGTAGAGGGGGGATTTCAGCCCCAGCATTTT. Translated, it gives CAGSVEGGFQPQHF.

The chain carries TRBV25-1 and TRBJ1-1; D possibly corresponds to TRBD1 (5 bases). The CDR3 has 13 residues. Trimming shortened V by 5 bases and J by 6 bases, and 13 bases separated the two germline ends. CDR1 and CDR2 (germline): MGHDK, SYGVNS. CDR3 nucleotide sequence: TGTGCCAGCAGTACCGGGGCGGCCTCTGAAGCTTTCTTT. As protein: CASSTGAASEAFF.

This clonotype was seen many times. CDR3 amino acids: CASSPGDRGSNYGYTF. CDR3 sequence (DNA): TGTGCCAGCAGCCCGGGGGACAGGGGGTCCAACTATGGCTACACCTTC. This chain joins TRBV7-2 and TRBJ1-2; 11 bases agree with TRBD1. This CDR3 contains 16 residues. The junction had 7 bases not matched to a gene; V was cut back by 5 bases and J by 2 bases. CDR1 SGHTA and CDR2 FQGNSA come from the germline V gene.

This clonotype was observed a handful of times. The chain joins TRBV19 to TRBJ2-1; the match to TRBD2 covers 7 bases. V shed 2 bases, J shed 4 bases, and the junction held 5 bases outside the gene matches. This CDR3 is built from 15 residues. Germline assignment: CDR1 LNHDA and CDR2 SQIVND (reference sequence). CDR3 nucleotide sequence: TGTGCCAGTAGTATAATAGCGGGCCCTTACAATGAGCAGTTCTTC. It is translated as CASSIIAGPYNEQFF. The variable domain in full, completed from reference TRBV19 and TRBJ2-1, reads DGGITQSPKYLFRKEGQNVTLSCEQNLNHDAMYWYRQDPGQGLRLIYYSQIVNDFQKGDIAEGYSVSREKKESFPLTVTSAQKNPTAFYLCASSIIAGPYNEQFFGPGTRLTVL.

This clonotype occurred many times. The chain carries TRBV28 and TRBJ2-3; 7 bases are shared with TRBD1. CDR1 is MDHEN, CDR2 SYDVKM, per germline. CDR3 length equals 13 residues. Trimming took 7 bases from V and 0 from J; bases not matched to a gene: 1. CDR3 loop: CASTGQSTDTQYF. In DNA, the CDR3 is TGTGCCAGCACGGGACAGAGCACAGATACGCAGTATTTT.

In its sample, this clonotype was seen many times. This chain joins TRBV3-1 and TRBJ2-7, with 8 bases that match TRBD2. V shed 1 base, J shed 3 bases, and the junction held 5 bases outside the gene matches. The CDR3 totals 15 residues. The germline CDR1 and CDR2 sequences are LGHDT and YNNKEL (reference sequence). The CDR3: CASSQGVSGNYEQYF. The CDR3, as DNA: TGTGCCAGCAGCCAAGGCGTTAGCGGGAACTACGAGCAGTACTTC.

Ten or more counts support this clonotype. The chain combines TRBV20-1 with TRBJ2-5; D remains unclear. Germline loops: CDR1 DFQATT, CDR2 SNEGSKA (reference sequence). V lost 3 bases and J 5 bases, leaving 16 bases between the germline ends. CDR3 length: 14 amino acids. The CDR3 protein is CSASGASLGETQYF. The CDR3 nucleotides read TGCAGTGCTAGCGGTGCCTCCCTGGGGGAGACCCAGTACTTC.

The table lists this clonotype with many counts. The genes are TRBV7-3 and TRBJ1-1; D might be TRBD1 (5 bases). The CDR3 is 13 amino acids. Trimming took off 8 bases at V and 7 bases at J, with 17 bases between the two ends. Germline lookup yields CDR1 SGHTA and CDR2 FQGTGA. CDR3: CASARQTPDEAFF. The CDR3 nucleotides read TGTGCCAGCGCAAGACAGACCCCTGATGAAGCTTTCTTT.

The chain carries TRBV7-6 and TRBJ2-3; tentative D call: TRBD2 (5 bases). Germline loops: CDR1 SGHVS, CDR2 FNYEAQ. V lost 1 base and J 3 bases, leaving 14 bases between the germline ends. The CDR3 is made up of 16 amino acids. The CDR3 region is CASSLVVGVGTDTQYF. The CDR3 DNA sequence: TGTGCCAGCAGCTTAGTAGTGGGAGTCGGTACAGATACGCAGTATTTT. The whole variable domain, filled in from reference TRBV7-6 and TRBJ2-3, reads GAGVSQSPRYKVTKRGQDVALRCDPISGHVSLYWYRQALGQGPEFLTYFNYEAQQDKSGLPNDRFSAERPEGSISTLTIQRTEQRDSAMYRCASSLVVGVGTDTQYFGPGTRLTVL.

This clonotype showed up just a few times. The CDR3 loop reads CASSPLRVANTGELFF. The CDR3 DNA is TGTGCCAGCTCACCACTTAGGGTGGCGAACACCGGGGAGCTGTTTTTT. The chain has TRBV18 and TRBJ2-2, with no clear D. The CDR3 contains 16 residues. Trimming shortened V by 1 base and J by 0 bases, and 9 bases separated the two germline ends. Per the germline V gene, CDR1 is KGHSH and CDR2 is LQKENI.

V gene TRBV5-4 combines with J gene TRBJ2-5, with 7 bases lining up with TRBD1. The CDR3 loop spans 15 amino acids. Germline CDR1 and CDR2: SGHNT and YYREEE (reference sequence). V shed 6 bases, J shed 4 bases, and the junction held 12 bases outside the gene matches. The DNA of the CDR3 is TGTGCCAGCACGTACCTAAGACAGGGTGGAGAGACCCAGTACTTC. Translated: CASTYLRQGGETQYF.

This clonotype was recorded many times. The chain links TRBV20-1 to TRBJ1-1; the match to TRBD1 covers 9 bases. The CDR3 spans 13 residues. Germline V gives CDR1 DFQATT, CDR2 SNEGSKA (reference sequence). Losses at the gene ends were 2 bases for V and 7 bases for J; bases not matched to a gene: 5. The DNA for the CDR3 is TGCAGTGCTAGATGGACAGGGGACCTTGAAGCTTTCTTT. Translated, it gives CSARWTGDLEAFF.

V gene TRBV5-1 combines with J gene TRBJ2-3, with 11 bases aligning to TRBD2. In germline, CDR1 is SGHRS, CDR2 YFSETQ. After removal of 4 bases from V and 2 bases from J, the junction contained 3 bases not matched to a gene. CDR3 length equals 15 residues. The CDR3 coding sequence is TGCGCCAGCAGCCCGGGACTAGCGGTCACAGATACGCAGTATTTT. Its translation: CASSPGLAVTDTQYF. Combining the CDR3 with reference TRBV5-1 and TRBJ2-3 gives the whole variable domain KAGVTQTPRYLIKTRGQQVTLSCSPISGHRSVSWYQQTPGQGLQFLFEYFSETQRNKGNFPGRFSGRQFSNSRSEMNVSTLELGDSALYLCASSPGLAVTDTQYFGPGTRLTVL.